Presented here are 32 T cell receptor beta chains from one specimen sequenced in a study of blood T cell repertoires in COVID-19. Some clones are missing from TCRdb's copy, which holds only in-frame ones; the method was immunoSEQ multiplex PCR. The table shows about 250,000 clones, with around 80% occurring only once. Sequenced sample: peripheral blood. These receptors came from a man aged 40-55 years with active or convalescent COVID-19.

V and J are TRBV7-2 and TRBJ2-7, with TRBD1 matching over 7 bases. The trim removed 5 bases at V and 0 bases at J, leaving 7 bases unmatched. Germline V gives CDR1 SGHTA, CDR2 FQGNSA. The CDR3 has 15 residues. The CDR3 protein is CASSVQGLGSYEQYF. CDR3 nucleotides: TGTGCCAGCAGCGTACAGGGGCTCGGCTCCTACGAGCAGTACTTC.

This chain uses TRBV12-3 or TRBV12-4 with TRBJ2-6; D is perhaps TRBD2 (5 bases). Trimming removed 6 bases at V and 4 bases at J, with 7 bases between. This CDR3 has 13 residues. CDR3 region: CASRRAGANVLTF. The CDR3 region has the DNA TGTGCCAGCAGGAGGGCCGGGGCCAACGTCCTGACTTTC.

The rearrangement links TRBV24-1 to TRBJ2-7, with 10 bases that match TRBD1. Germline V gene data show CDR1 as KGHDR and CDR2 as SFDVKD. This CDR3 region has 15 residues. V shed 5 bases and J 2 bases; nucleotides not matched to a gene: 5. CDR3: CATSVWTGGAYEQYF. CDR3 bases: TGTGCCACCAGTGTTTGGACAGGGGGGGCCTACGAGCAGTACTTC.

The chain uses TRBV10-3 and TRBJ2-7; D is possibly TRBD1 (6 bases). V lost 4 bases to trimming and J lost 0 bases, with 10 bases between them. Germline V gene data show CDR1 as ENHRY and CDR2 as SYGVKD. This CDR3 region has 14 residues. CDR3 sequence (DNA): TGTGCCATCAGTGTCGGGGACAACTCCTACGAGCAGTACTTC. Its translation: CAISVGDNSYEQYF.

The rearrangement links TRBV11-3 to TRBJ2-6; a possible D gene is TRBD1 (5 bases). Between the trimmed V and J ends, which lost 1 base and 0 bases, there was a span of 16 bases. The V gene's germline CDR1 is SGHNT and CDR2 YENEEA. The CDR3 consists of 19 residues. The CDR3 sequence is CASSLGAVLGLSGANVLTF. In DNA, the CDR3 is TGTGCCAGCAGCTTAGGGGCAGTCTTGGGGCTCTCTGGGGCCAACGTCCTGACTTTC.

The chain recombines TRBV30 with TRBJ2-7, with 10 bases aligning to TRBD2. This CDR3 region has 14 residues. Per germline, CDR1 GTSNPN and CDR2 SVGIG (reference sequence). V lost 2 bases and J lost 4; bases outside the gene matches: 5. CDR3 region: CAWSLASGRYEQYF. The CDR3 DNA follows: TGTGCCTGGAGTCTGGCTAGCGGGAGATACGAGCAGTACTTC.

In nucleotides, the CDR3 is TGTGCCTCCCAGGGTTATAATTCACCCCTCCACTTT. Protein product: CASQGYNSPLHF. The rearrangement links TRBV30 to TRBJ1-6; TRBD1 is a possible D gene (5 bases). The CDR3 sequence is 12 residues long. Germline assignment: CDR1 GTSNPN and CDR2 SVGIG (reference sequence). V lost 7 bases, J lost 4 bases, and 8 bases lay in between.

This rearrangement joins TRBV4-1 to TRBJ2-5; unclear D gene. Looked up from germline, CDR1 is MGHRA and CDR2 is YSYEKL. The CDR3 has 14 residues. The germline V and J ends were trimmed by 1 base and 4 bases, with 10 bases remaining between them. DNA for the CDR3: TGCGCCAGCAGCCAAGTTTACCACGGAGAGACCCAGTACTTC. Translating it yields CASSQVYHGETQYF.

This chain links TRBV18 with TRBJ2-1; TRBD2 aligns across 8 bases. V shed 3 bases, J shed 4 bases, and the junction held 5 bases outside the gene matches. CDR3 length equals 15 residues. The V gene's germline CDR1 is KGHSH and CDR2 LQKENI. The CDR3 loop reads CASSPSGLGYNEQFF. The CDR3, as DNA: TGTGCCAGCTCACCGTCGGGACTAGGTTACAATGAGCAGTTCTTC.

The sample holds a few counts of this clone. The rearrangement links TRBV3-1 (or the pseudogene TRBV3-2) to TRBJ1-6; 12 bases align to TRBD1. Trimming at V came to 6 bases and at J to 10 bases, leaving 10 bases not matched to a gene. This CDR3 has 16 amino acids. CDR1 LGHDT and CDR2 YNNKEL come from the germline V gene (reference sequence). Written as DNA, the CDR3 is TGTGCCAGCAGTCCCGGGACAGGGGGCTCAGAATCACCCCTCCACTTT. The encoded protein is CASSPGTGGSESPLHF.

This clone was observed a single time. This chain links TRBV6-2 or TRBV6-3 with TRBJ1-6, with D tentatively TRBD1 (5 bases). Trimming left V 0 bases short and J 7 bases short, with 7 bases between. Germline lookup yields CDR1 MNHEY and CDR2 SVGEGT. The CDR3 is 14 amino acids. This CDR3 is CASSYSNRNSPLHF. The CDR3 DNA is TGTGCCAGCAGTTACTCGAACAGGAATTCACCCCTCCACTTT.

This sequence joins TRBV27 and TRBJ2-7; D is unresolved. Germline CDR1 MNHEY, CDR2 SMNVEV (reference sequence). The V end lost 4 bases, the J end lost 5 bases, and 9 bases lay between the germline ends. The CDR3 covers 12 residues. The chain's CDR3 is CASSSASNEQYF. The CDR3 DNA follows: TGTGCCAGCAGTTCTGCTTCTAACGAGCAGTACTTC.

The V and J genes are TRBV2 and TRBJ1-1; 7 bases match TRBD1. CDR1 and CDR2 (germline): SNHLY, FYNNEI. V was pared by 6 bases and J by 1 base, with 5 bases of the junction left unmatched. This CDR3 contains 14 residues. The CDR3 DNA reads TGTGCCAGCAGGAAGGGGGCGGGGAACACTGAAGCTTTCTTT. This translates into CASRKGAGNTEAFF.

As regards this clone: Within the sample, other DNA sequences also encode this same CDR3. This sequence joins TRBV5-1 and TRBJ1-6, with 10 bases lining up with TRBD1. Germline V gene sequence: CDR1 SGHRS, CDR2 YFSETQ. V lost 4 bases to trimming and J lost 5 bases; unmatched junction nucleotides: 0. The CDR3 sequence is 14 residues long. CDR3 region: CASSGTGDNSPLHF. DNA of the CDR3: TGCGCCAGCAGCGGGACAGGGGATAATTCACCCCTCCACTTT.

This chain connects TRBV5-1 to TRBJ2-2; 7 bases fit TRBD2. The V and J ends lost 2 bases and 0 bases, in that order; junction bases with no gene match: 1. The CDR3 is 15 residues long. From germline, CDR1 is SGHRS and CDR2 YFSETQ. The CDR3 nucleotides are TGCGCCAGCAGCTTCCGGGGGGCGAACACCGGGGAGCTGTTTTTT. Encoded protein: CASSFRGANTGELFF.

The rearrangement uses TRBV7-2 and TRBJ2-3, with a possible D match to TRBD2 (7 bases). CDR1 is SGHTA, CDR2 FQGNSA, per germline. CDR3 length: 15 amino acids. Trimming removed 1 base at V and 2 bases at J, with 10 bases between. The CDR3 sequence is CASSLDAGATDTQYF. The CDR3 DNA sequence: TGTGCCAGCAGCTTAGACGCGGGGGCCACAGATACGCAGTATTTT.

The V gene is TRBV13, the J gene TRBJ2-2; possible D gene TRBD2, 6 bases. The germline V gene encodes CDR1 PRHDT and CDR2 FYEKMQ (reference sequence). The germline V and J ends were trimmed by 7 bases and 4 bases, with 16 bases remaining between them. The CDR3 extends over 15 amino acids. CDR3 DNA: TGTGCCAGCATAAGGCGGAGGGCGGCCACCGGGGAGCTGTTTTTT. It encodes CASIRRRAATGELFF.

A word on this clone: Other nucleotide sequences from this sample produce the same CDR3. The chain employs TRBV10-2 and TRBJ2-2; 11 bases fit TRBD2. The CDR3 consists of 15 residues. V was clipped by 6 bases and J by 5 bases; unmatched bases: 5. Germline V CDR1 and CDR2: WSHSY, SAAADI. DNA for the CDR3: TGCGCCAGCAGCGGACTAGCGGGCGGAACCGGGGAGCTGTTTTTT. It is translated as CASSGLAGGTGELFF.

The chain couples TRBV5-8 to TRBJ2-3; TRBD1 matches 7 bases. J gave up 10 bases and V 1 base, and 9 bases lay outside the gene matches. Germline V lookup: CDR1 SGHTS, CDR2 YDEGEE. The CDR3 loop spans 14 amino acids. CDR3 residues: CASSLNTGTEPQYF. In nucleotides, the CDR3 is TGTGCCAGCAGCTTGAACACGGGGACAGAGCCGCAGTATTTT.

The chain carries TRBV18 and TRBJ1-2; 12 bases line up with TRBD1. The CDR3 runs to 15 residues. Germline V gene sequence: CDR1 KGHSH, CDR2 LQKENI. V gave up 6 bases and J gave up 4 bases; unmatched junction bases: 6. CDR3 DNA sequence: TGTGCCAGCTCGGTGGGACAGGGGGCCATCTATGGCTACACCTTC. Its translation: CASSVGQGAIYGYTF. The whole variable domain, filled in from reference TRBV18 and TRBJ1-2, reads NAGVMQNPRHLVRRRGQEARLRCSPMKGHSHVYWYRQLPEEGLKFMVYLQKENIIDESGMPKERFSAEFPKEGPSILRIQQVVRGDSAAYFCASSVGQGAIYGYTFGSGTRLTVV.

As regards this clone: Other DNA sequences in the sample encode the same CDR3. The J gene is TRBJ2-5, the V gene TRBV18; D is ambiguous. Germline V lookup: CDR1 KGHSH, CDR2 LQKENI. CDR3 length: 13 residues. Trimming stripped 3 bases from V and 2 bases from J, with 7 bases between. In DNA form, the CDR3 reads TGTGCCAGCTCACCGGGCAGTCAAGAGACCCAGTACTTC. Its translation: CASSPGSQETQYF. The whole variable domain, filled in from reference TRBV18 and TRBJ2-5, reads NAGVMQNPRHLVRRRGQEARLRCSPMKGHSHVYWYRQLPEEGLKFMVYLQKENIIDESGMPKERFSAEFPKEGPSILRIQQVVRGDSAAYFCASSPGSQETQYFGPGTRLLVL.

The V gene is TRBV3-1 (or the pseudogene TRBV3-2), the J gene TRBJ2-4; 11 bases are a match to TRBD2. CDR3 length: 19 amino acids. Per germline, CDR1 LGHDT and CDR2 YNNKEL (reference sequence). The trim removed 4 bases at V and 1 base at J, leaving 12 bases unmatched. CDR3 nucleotide sequence: TGTGCCAGCAGCCCGAATAGCGGGAGGGCCTTTTCGGCCAAAAACATTCAGTACTTC. Translation: CASSPNSGRAFSAKNIQYF.

This clone has just a few counts. The CDR3 protein is CASSTTGQGPNTEAFF. DNA for the CDR3: TGTGCCAGCTCAACGACGGGACAGGGGCCGAACACTGAAGCTTTCTTT. The chain combines TRBV18 with TRBJ1-1, with 10 bases identical to TRBD1. The CDR3 runs 16 residues. Germline V lookup: CDR1 KGHSH, CDR2 LQKENI. With V trimmed by 5 bases and J by 1 base, 7 bases remained unmatched.

The V call is TRBV6-5, the J call TRBJ2-7, with TRBD2 as a possible D gene (5 bases). V lost 3 bases, J lost 0 bases, and 9 bases lay in between. The CDR3 is 14 residues long. The V gene's germline CDR1 is MNHEY and CDR2 SVGAGI. The CDR3 DNA is TGTGCCAGCAGTTATGGACTCCACTCCTACGAGCAGTACTTC. Its translation is CASSYGLHSYEQYF.

This clone showed up just once. The gene calls are TRBV19 and TRBJ1-5, with TRBD1 identical over 7 bases. CDR1 and CDR2 (germline): LNHDA, SQIVND (reference sequence). The CDR3 loop spans 14 amino acids. Unmatched junction bases numbered 4, after V lost 5 bases and J lost 3 bases. CDR3 residues: CASSPQGPNQPQHF. CDR3 DNA: TGTGCCAGTAGTCCACAGGGGCCCAATCAGCCCCAGCATTTT.

The rearrangement uses TRBV2 and TRBJ2-7; weak D call: TRBD1 (7 bases). This CDR3 comprises 13 residues. Between the trimmed V and J ends, which lost 10 bases and 7 bases, there was a span of 20 bases. CDR1 is SNHLY, CDR2 FYNNEI, per germline. CDR3 nucleotide sequence: TGTGCCACCTCCCGAGAGGGGGCGGGGGAGCAGTACTTC. It specifies CATSREGAGEQYF.

This chain links TRBV5-4 with TRBJ1-2; 10 nucleotides agree with TRBD1. V trimming: 4 bases; J trimming: 2 bases; junction bases outside the gene matches: 8. This CDR3 comprises 16 residues. Germline loops: CDR1 SGHNT, CDR2 YYREEE (reference sequence). DNA of the CDR3: TGTGCCAGCAGCACACGACAGGGGGCGGAGAACTATGGCTACACCTTC. This encodes CASSTRQGAENYGYTF.

V and J are TRBV7-2 and TRBJ2-2, with TRBD1 matching 11 bases. V gave up 6 bases and J gave up 7 bases; unmatched junction bases: 7. This CDR3 has 15 amino acids. From germline, CDR1 is SGHTA and CDR2 FQGNSA. Here the CDR3 DNA reads TGTGCCAGCAGTACCGGGACAGGGGGTCTCGGGGAGCTGTTTTTT. Amino acid sequence: CASSTGTGGLGELFF.

The count of this clone is one. V gene TRBV12-3 or TRBV12-4 combines with J gene TRBJ2-7; TRBD2 matches at 7 bases. V shed 10 bases and J 6 bases; nucleotides not matched to a gene: 12. CDR3 length equals 13 residues. CDR3 nucleotide sequence: TGTGCCACCCAACTGGCGGGAGCGGGCGAGCAGTACTTC. Its translation is CATQLAGAGEQYF.

This chain connects TRBV5-4 to TRBJ1-2, with 7 bases that match TRBD1. Unmatched junction bases numbered 4, after V lost 0 bases and J lost 5 bases. CDR3 length: 14 amino acids. Germline V gene lookup returns CDR1 SGHNT and CDR2 YYREEE (reference sequence). The CDR3 sequence: CASSLGDREYGYTF. The DNA of the CDR3 is TGTGCCAGCAGCTTGGGGGACAGAGAATATGGCTACACCTTC.

The chain employs TRBV19 and TRBJ1-2; D is possibly TRBD1 (6 bases). The CDR3 covers 14 residues. Germline values: CDR1 LNHDA, CDR2 SQIVND (reference sequence). V dropped 5 bases and J dropped 4 bases, with 14 bases sitting between them. The CDR3 nucleotides read TGTGCCAGTAGTTCAGGACAGCTCGCCTATGGCTACACCTTC. It translates to CASSSGQLAYGYTF.

In its sample, this clone was seen a few times. This sequence joins TRBV5-1 and TRBJ1-2; 7 positions agree with TRBD1. The CDR3 runs 16 residues. V dropped 4 bases and J dropped 1; count of bases not matched to a gene: 10. Germline-derived CDR1 and CDR2 are SGHRS and YFSETQ. The CDR3 nucleotides read TGCGCCAGCAGCACTGGACAGGCTTCAAATAACTATGGCTACACCTTC. Translated, it gives CASSTGQASNNYGYTF.